This T cell receptor beta chain was sequenced in a study of cytomegalovirus exposure and HLA in healthy donors. Using immunoSEQ multiplex PCR, the repertoire was profiled, and TCRdb retains in-frame clones only, with some absent. The sample holds about 240,000 clones; around 87% are singletons and the top ten take around 1.2%. This clone was counted a few times. The sequenced material came from PBMCs. The receptor was derived from a woman aged 25 to 45 in good health and CMV-seropositive.

The CDR3 sequence is CAWSRGLSLRGYTF. In DNA form, the CDR3 reads TGTGCCTGGAGTAGGGGACTCTCCCTGAGGGGCTACACCTTC. The V call is TRBV30, the J call TRBJ1-2; D is possibly TRBD1 (5 bases). V shed 2 bases and J shed 8 bases, with 18 bases lying between them. The CDR3 length is 14 residues. The V gene's germline CDR1 is GTSNPN and CDR2 SVGIG (reference sequence).